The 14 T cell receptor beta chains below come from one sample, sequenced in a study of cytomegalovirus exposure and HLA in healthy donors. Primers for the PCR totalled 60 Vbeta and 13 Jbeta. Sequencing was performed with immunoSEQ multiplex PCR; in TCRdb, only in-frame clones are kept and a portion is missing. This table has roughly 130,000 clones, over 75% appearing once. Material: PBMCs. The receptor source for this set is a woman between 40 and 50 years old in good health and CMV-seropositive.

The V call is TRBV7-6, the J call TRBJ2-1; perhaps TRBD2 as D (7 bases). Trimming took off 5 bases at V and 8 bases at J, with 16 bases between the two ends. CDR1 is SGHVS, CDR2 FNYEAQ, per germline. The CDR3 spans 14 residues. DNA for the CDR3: TGTGCCAGCAGCCCCAGTGGGGGGGGCGATGAGCAGTTCTTC. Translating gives CASSPSGGGDEQFF.

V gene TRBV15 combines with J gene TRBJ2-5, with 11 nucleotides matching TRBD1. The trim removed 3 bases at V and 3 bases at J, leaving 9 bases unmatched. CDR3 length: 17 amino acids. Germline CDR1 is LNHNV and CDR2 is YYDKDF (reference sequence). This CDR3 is CATSSDLGTGGKETQYF. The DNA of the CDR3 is TGTGCCACCAGCAGTGACTTGGGGACAGGGGGGAAAGAGACCCAGTACTTC. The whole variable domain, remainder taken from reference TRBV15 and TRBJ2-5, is DAMVIQNPRYQVTQFGKPVTLSCSQTLNHNVMYWYQQKSSQAPKLLFHYYDKDFNNEADTPDNFQSRRPNTSFCFLDIRSPGLGDTAMYLCATSSDLGTGGKETQYFGPGTRLLVL.

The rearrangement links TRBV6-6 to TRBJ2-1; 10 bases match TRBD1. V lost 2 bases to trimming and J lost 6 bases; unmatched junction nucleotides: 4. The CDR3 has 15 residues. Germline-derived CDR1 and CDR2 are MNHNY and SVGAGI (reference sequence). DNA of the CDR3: TGTGCCAGCAGTTACGGGACAGGGGTGTTCAATGAGCAGTTCTTC. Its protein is CASSYGTGVFNEQFF.

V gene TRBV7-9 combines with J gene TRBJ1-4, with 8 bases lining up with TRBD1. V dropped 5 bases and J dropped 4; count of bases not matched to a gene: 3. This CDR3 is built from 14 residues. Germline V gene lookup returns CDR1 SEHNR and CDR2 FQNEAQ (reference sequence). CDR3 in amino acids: CASSQQGVNEKLFF. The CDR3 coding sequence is TGTGCCAGCAGCCAACAGGGGGTTAATGAAAAACTGTTTTTT.

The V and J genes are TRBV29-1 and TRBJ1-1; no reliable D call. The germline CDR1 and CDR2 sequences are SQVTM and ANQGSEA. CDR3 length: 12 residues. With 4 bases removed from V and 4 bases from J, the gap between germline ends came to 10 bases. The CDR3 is CSVVQFLTEAFF. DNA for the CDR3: TGCAGCGTTGTACAATTTCTCACTGAAGCTTTCTTT. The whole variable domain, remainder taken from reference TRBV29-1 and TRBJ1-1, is SAVISQKPSRDICQRGTSLTIQCQVDSQVTMMFWYRQQPGQSLTLIATANQGSEATYESGFVIDKFPISRPNLTFSTLTVSNMSPEDSSIYLCSVVQFLTEAFFGQGTRLTVV.

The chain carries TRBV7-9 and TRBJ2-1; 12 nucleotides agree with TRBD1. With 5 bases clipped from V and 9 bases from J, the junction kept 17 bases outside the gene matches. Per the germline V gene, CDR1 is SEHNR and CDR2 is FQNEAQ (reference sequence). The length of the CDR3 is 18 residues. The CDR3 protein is CASSPIRTRDRGPIEQFF. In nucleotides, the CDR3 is TGTGCCAGCAGCCCCATCCGGACCCGGGACAGGGGGCCAATTGAGCAGTTCTTC.

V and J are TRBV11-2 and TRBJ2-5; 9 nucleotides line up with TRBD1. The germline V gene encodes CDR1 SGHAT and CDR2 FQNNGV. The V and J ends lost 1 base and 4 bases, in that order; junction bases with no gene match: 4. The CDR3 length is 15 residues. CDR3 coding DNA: TGTGCCAGCAGCTTAGGCACAGGGGGCGGAGAGACCCAGTACTTC. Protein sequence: CASSLGTGGGETQYF.

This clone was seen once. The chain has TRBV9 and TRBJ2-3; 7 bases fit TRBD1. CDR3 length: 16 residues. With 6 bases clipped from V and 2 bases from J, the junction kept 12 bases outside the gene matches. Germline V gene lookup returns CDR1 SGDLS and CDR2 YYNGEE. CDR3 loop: CASNPRGGANTDTQYF. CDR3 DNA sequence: TGTGCCAGCAACCCCCGAGGGGGCGCGAACACAGATACGCAGTATTTT.

The CDR3 DNA reads as TGTGCCAGCAGCAACACGACAGTCAGCTCCTACGAGCAGTACTTC. Protein: CASSNTTVSSYEQYF. This chain joins TRBV5-5 and TRBJ2-7, with D possibly being TRBD1 (5 bases). This CDR3 comprises 15 residues. Germline-derived CDR1 and CDR2 are SGHKS and YYEKEE (reference sequence). With 4 bases removed from V and 0 bases from J, the gap between germline ends came to 14 bases.

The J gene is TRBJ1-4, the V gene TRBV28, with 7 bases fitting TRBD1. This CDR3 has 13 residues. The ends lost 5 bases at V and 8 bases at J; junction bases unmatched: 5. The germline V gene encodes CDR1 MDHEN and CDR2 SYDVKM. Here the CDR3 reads CASSPRGREKLFF. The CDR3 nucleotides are TGTGCCAGCAGTCCGAGGGGGCGGGAAAAACTGTTTTTT.

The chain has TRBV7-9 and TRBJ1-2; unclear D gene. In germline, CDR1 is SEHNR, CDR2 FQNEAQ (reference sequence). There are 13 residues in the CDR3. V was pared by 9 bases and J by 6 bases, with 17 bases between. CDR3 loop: CASPKEETDGYTF. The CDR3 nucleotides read TGTGCCAGTCCTAAGGAGGAAACTGATGGCTACACCTTC.

The CDR3 protein is CASSSGDRAYEQYF. The CDR3 DNA reads as TGTGCCAGCAGTTCGGGGGACAGGGCGTACGAGCAGTACTTC. This chain connects TRBV27 to TRBJ2-7, with 9 bases fitting TRBD1. CDR3 length: 14 amino acids. The germline V gene has CDR1 MNHEY and CDR2 SMNVEV (reference sequence). V lost 4 bases to trimming and J lost 4 bases; unmatched junction nucleotides: 5.

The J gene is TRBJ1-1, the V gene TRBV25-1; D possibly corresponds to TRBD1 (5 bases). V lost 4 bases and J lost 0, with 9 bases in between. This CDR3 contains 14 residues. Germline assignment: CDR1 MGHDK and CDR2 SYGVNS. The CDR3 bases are TGTGCCAGCAGTGGGGACTGGGTGAACACTGAAGCTTTCTTT. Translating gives CASSGDWVNTEAFF. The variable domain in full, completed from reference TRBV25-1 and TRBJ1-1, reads EADIYQTPRYLVIGTGKKITLECSQTMGHDKMYWYQQDPGMELHLIHYSYGVNSTEKGDLSSESTVSRIRTEHFPLTLESARPSHTSQYLCASSGDWVNTEAFFGQGTRLTVV.

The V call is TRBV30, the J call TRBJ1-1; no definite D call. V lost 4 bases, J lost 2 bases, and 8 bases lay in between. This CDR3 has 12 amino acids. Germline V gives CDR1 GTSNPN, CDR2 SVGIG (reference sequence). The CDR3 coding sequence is TGTGCCTGGACTTCGGTCAACACTGAAGCTTTCTTT. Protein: CAWTSVNTEAFF.